These T cell receptor beta chains were read from a single sample in a study of CD8+CD57+ T cells in acquired aplastic anemia. TCRdb itself ran the reads through MiXCR, one entry per CDR3 protein. Here the sample spans 200,000 to 250,000 distinct CDR3 sequences, approximately 45% being singletons. Sequencing was done on a sample of sorted CD4+, CD8+, or CD8+CD57+ T cells (not recorded which) from PBMCs. The origin of the receptors is a human donor with aplastic anemia. Each CDR3 is given with its conserved first and last residue. The D gene is left open where the match is weak. Clone size appears in some rows only: once, few, many, or a class for an expanded clone.

>TRBV11-3|TRBD1|TRBJ2-7|-
CAGSKGTGRDTQYF
TGTGCCGGCAGCAAAGGGACAGGGAGAGATACGCAGTACTTC
>TRBV10-3|TRBD1|TRBJ2-1|-
CASSLSTGMGEQFF
TGTGCCAGCAGTCTCTCGACAGGGATGGGTGAGCAGTTCTTC
>TRBV7-9|-|TRBJ1-4|many
CASSQIATNEKLFF
TGTGCCAGCAGCCAAATAGCAACTAATGAAAAACTGTTTTTT
>TRBV4-1|TRBD2|TRBJ2-7|many
CASHPDPGLAYYEQYF
TGCGCCAGCCATCCGGACCCGGGACTAGCGTACTACGAGCAGTACTTC
>TRBV27|TRBD2|TRBJ2-3|-
CSAGLARWDTQYF
TGTTCGGCGGGACTAGCGAGGTGGGATACGCAGTATTTT
>TRBV2|-|TRBJ1-2|many
CASMGRANYGYTF
TGTGCCAGCATGGGCCGAGCTAACTATGGCTACACCTTC
>TRBV7-9|-|TRBJ2-1|many
CASSGDIYEQFF
TGTGCCAGCAGCGGGGACATTTATGAGCAGTTCTTC
>TRBV4-1|-|TRBJ1-1|many
CASSQETADSSVDTEAFF
TGCGCCAGCAGCCAAGAAACGGCCGACAGTTCGGTGGACACTGAAGCTTTCTTT
>TRBV7-2|-|TRBJ1-6|-
CASSLGTTYNSPLHF
TGTGCCAGCAGCCTCGGGACAACCTATAATTCACCCCTCCACTTT
>TRBV15|TRBD1|TRBJ1-6|few
CATSMDRVMNNSPLHF
TGTGCCACCAGCATGGACAGGGTAATGAATAATTCACCCCTCCACTTT
>TRBV10-3|-|TRBJ1-6|-
CAISLDSPLHF
TGTGCCATCAGTTTGGATTCACCCCTCCACTTT
>TRBV24-1|-|TRBJ1-2|-
CATSEGTSNYGYTF
TGTGCCACCAGTGAGGGAACGTCTAACTATGGCTACACCTTC
>TRBV6-6|TRBD2|TRBJ2-7|few
CASSEFSGSDEQYF
TGTGCCAGCAGTGAATTTAGCGGGAGTGACGAGCAGTACTTC
>TRBV12-3/TRBV12-4|-|TRBJ2-1|-
CASSTGPDNEQFF
TGTGCCAGCAGCACCGGGCCTGACAATGAGCAGTTCTTC
>TRBV29-1|TRBD1|TRBJ2-1|many
CSVDRQGSEQFF
TGCAGCGTTGATAGACAGGGAAGTGAGCAGTTCTTC
>TRBV7-3|-|TRBJ1-2|-
CASEGWGGYTF
TGTGCCAGCGAAGGCTGGGGAGGCTACACCTTC
>TRBV7-3|TRBD1|TRBJ1-6|once
CASSPTGGSGSPLHF
TGTGCCAGCAGCCCCACAGGGGGTTCGGGTTCACCCCTCCACTTT
>TRBV29-1|-|TRBJ2-1|few
CSVLGGGRDQSSYNEQFF
TGCAGCGTTTTGGGGGGTGGACGGGACCAGAGCTCCTACAATGAGCAGTTCTTC
>TRBV7-8|-|TRBJ2-7|-
CASSSSWLGYEQYF
TGTGCCAGCAGCTCCTCGTGGCTCGGGTACGAGCAGTACTTC
>TRBV12-3/TRBV12-4|TRBD1|TRBJ2-2|many
CASRGQGDTGELFF
TGTGCCAGCAGGGGACAGGGAGACACCGGGGAGCTGTTTTTT
>TRBV19|TRBD1|TRBJ2-7|once
CASSGQGAGEQYF
TGTGCCAGCAGCGGACAGGGGGCGGGCGAGCAGTACTTC
>TRBV2|TRBD1|TRBJ2-3|-
CASSATGSDTQYF
TGTGCCAGCAGCGCGACAGGGTCAGATACGCAGTATTTT
>TRBV6-4|TRBD1|TRBJ2-1|once
CASRANRDRGQGEQFF
TGTGCCAGCAGAGCTAACCGGGACAGGGGGCAAGGTGAGCAGTTCTTC
>TRBV20-1|TRBD2|TRBJ2-5|many
CSARESRTSGPQETQYF
TGCAGTGCTAGGGAAAGCCGGACTAGCGGACCTCAAGAGACCCAGTACTTC